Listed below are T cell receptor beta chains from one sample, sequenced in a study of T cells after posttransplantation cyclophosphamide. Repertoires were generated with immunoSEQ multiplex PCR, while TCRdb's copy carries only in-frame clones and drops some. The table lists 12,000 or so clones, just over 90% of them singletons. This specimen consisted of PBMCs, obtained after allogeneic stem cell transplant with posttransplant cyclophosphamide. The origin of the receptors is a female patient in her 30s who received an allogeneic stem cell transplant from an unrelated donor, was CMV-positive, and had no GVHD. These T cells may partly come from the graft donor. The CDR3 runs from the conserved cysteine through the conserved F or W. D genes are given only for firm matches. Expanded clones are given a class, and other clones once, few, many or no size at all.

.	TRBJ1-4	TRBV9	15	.	TGTGCCAGCAGCCCACGAGTCGCAACTAATGAAAAACTGTTTTTT	CASSPRVATNEKLFF
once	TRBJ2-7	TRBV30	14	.	TGTGCCTGGGGGACCGGGACTGGAACCTACGAGCAGTACTTC	CAWGTGTGTYEQYF
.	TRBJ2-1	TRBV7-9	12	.	TGTGCCAGCAGCTCGGCGGGGACTGAGCAGTTCTTC	CASSSAGTEQFF
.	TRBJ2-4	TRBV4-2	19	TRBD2	TGTGCCAGCAGCCAACAACTAGCGGGATGGGGGAAGGCCAAAAACATTCAGTACTTC	CASSQQLAGWGKAKNIQYF
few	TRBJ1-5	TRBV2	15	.	TGTGCCAGCGCCGGAGTGGCAGCCAGCAATCAGCCCCAGCATTTT	CASAGVAASNQPQHF
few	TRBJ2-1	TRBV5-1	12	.	TGCGCCAGCAGCTTGGAACAGTATGAGCAGTTCTTC	CASSLEQYEQFF
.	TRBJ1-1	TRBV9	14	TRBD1	TGTGCCAGCAGCGCGGCGGGACAGCTCACTGAAGCTTTCTTT	CASSAAGQLTEAFF
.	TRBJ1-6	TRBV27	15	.	TGTGCCAGCAGTGACAGAAGCTCCTATAATTCACCCCTCCACTTT	CASSDRSSYNSPLHF
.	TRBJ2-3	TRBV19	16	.	TGTGCCAGTAGTATCTCCCGGGCAGGGGAAGGGGATACGCAGTATTTT	CASSISRAGEGDTQYF
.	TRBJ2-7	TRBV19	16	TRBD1	TGTGCCAGTAGTATCGGTCACAGGGGATTCACCTACGAGCAGTACTTC	CASSIGHRGFTYEQYF
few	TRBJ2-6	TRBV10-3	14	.	TGTGCCATCACCGGCGGCTCTGGGGCCAACGTCCTGACTTTC	CAITGGSGANVLTF
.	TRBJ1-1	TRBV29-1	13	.	TGCAGCTCGAACTCCGGGAGGAACACTGAAGCTTTCTTT	CSSNSGRNTEAFF
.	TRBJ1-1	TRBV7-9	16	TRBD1	TGTGCCAGCAGCTCTACAGGGGGCGAGGGGAACACTGAAGCTTTCTTT	CASSSTGGEGNTEAFF
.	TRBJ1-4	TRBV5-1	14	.	TGCGCCAGCAGCTTGGGGGCGGGGAATGAAAAACTGTTTTTT	CASSLGAGNEKLFF
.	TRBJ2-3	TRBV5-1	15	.	TGCGCCACCCGAGGGATCAGGGGAGGCACAGATACGCAGTATTTT	CATRGIRGGTDTQYF
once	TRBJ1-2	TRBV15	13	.	TGTGCCACCGGCGGGGCGGCTAACTATGGCTACACCTTC	CATGGAANYGYTF
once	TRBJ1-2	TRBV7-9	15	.	TGTGCCAGCAGCTTAGGGGAGGGACGGGGCTATGGCTACACCTTC	CASSLGEGRGYGYTF
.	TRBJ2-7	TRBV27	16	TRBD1	TGTGCCAGCAGTTCCCCGGGCCGACAGGGAACCTACGAGCAGTACTTC	CASSSPGRQGTYEQYF
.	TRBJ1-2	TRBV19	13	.	TGTGCCAGTAGTTACAGGGACGTTAATGGCTACACCTTC	CASSYRDVNGYTF
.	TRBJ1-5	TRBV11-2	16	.	TGTGCCAGCAGCTTAAACCCCCCCCCTCGGAATCAGCCCCAGCATTTT	CASSLNPPPRNQPQHF
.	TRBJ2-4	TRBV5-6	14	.	TGTGCCAGCAGCGCCACCCCCGCAGGGGACATTCAGTACTTC	CASSATPAGDIQYF
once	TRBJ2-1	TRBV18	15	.	TGTGCCAGCTCACCGGGGGGTGGAGTTTACAATGAGCAGTTCTTC	CASSPGGGVYNEQFF
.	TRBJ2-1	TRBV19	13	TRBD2	TGTGCCAGTAGTCCAAATAGCGGGGAAGAGCAGTTCTTC	CASSPNSGEEQFF
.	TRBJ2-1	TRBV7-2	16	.	TGTGCCAGCAGCTTAGTTGGCGGCTATAACTACAATGAGCAGTTCTTC	CASSLVGGYNYNEQFF
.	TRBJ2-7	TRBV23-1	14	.	TGCGCCAGCAGTCGCCGCAGGTTTCTAAACGAGCAGTACTTC	CASSRRRFLNEQYF
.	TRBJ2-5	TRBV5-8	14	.	TGTGCCAGCAGCTTGGGCAGGGTCCAAGAGACCCAGTACTTC	CASSLGRVQETQYF
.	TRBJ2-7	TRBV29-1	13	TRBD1	TGCAGCGTCGAAGACAGGGTACCCTACGAGCAGTACTTC	CSVEDRVPYEQYF
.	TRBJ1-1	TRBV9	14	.	TGTGCCAGCAGCGTAGAGGGACAGAACACTGAAGCTTTCTTT	CASSVEGQNTEAFF
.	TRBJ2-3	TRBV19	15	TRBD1	TGTGCCAGTAGTACGGGACAGGGGGGCACAGATACGCAGTATTTT	CASSTGQGGTDTQYF
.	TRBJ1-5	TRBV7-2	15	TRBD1	TGTGCCAGCAGCCAACGGACAGGGGGAGGTCAGCCCCAGCATTTT	CASSQRTGGGQPQHF
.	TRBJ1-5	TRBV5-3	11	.	TGTGCCAGAAGTTTAAATCAGCCCCAGCATTTT	CARSLNQPQHF
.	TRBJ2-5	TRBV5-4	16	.	TGTGCCAGCAGCTTGGGGAGGGGAAGGGTCCAAGAGACCCAGTACTTC	CASSLGRGRVQETQYF
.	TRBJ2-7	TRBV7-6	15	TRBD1	TGTGCCAGCAGCTTGGGGGGTGGGACAGGTTACGAGCAGTACTTC	CASSLGGGTGYEQYF
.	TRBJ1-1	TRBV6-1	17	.	TGTGCCAGCAGTGGAAATGACAGGATCCTCATGAACACTGAAGCTTTCTTT	CASSGNDRILMNTEAFF
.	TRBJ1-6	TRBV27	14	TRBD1	TGTGCCAGCAGGCTACAGGGGGAACGTTCACCCCTCCACTTT	CASRLQGERSPLHF
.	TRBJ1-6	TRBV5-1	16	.	TGCGCCAGCAGCTTGGGAGGGAAGGTCTCTAATTCACCCCTCCACTTT	CASSLGGKVSNSPLHF
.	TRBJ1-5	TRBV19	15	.	TGTGCCAGTAGTATCATCGAACGGGGCAATCAGCCCCAGCATTTT	CASSIIERGNQPQHF